This T cell receptor (beta chain) was recovered during a study of radiation and T cells in renal cell carcinoma. Turning to the study itself: Nephrectomy followed 15 Gy stereotactic body radiation by 4 weeks. Study-level points and caveats: Pretreatment tumor biopsies were lacking, so baseline clonotypes are unknown.

Comments on this clone: Its antigen is not known.

The assay was immunoSEQ multiplex PCR, and TCRdb's table has in-frame clones only and misses some. In the table there are some 120,000 clones, around 90% of which are singletons. Stated time point: blood 2 weeks post-SBRT. Documented treatment: 15 Gy SBRT to primary tumor, nephrectomy 4 weeks later. After SBRT, blood was collected at 2 and 4 weeks, plus baseline. This renal cell carcinoma was of the clear cell type. CDR1 and CDR2 (germline): MNHNS, SASEGT. There are 14 residues in the CDR3. The V end was cut by 7 bases, the J end by 4 bases, with 15 bases between. The sequencing here drew on blood, taken from a patient whose treatment included radiotherapy and nephrectomy. The rearrangement joins TRBV6-1 to TRBJ2-3; the D gene could be TRBD1 or TRBD2 (7 bases each). The TCR was taken from a woman in her 70s with renal cell carcinoma. The CDR3 DNA is TGTGCCAGCATGAGGGGGCTAGCGGCAGATACGCAGTATTTT. Its protein is CASMRGLAADTQYF.